This record covers a single T cell receptor (beta chain). The antigen remains undetermined. It was with 60 Vbeta and 13 Jbeta primers that the PCR ran. The protocol was immunoSEQ multiplex PCR, while the TCRdb copy is restricted to in-frame clones and leaves out a portion. The table lists about 160,000 clones, 60% to 85% of them singletons. These data are taken from a study of cytomegalovirus exposure and HLA in healthy donors. In germline, CDR1 is SGHRS, CDR2 YFSETQ. The CDR3 covers 17 residues. V lost 3 bases, J lost 7 bases, and 11 bases stayed unmatched. Overall study results and limits: Researchers reported that a few CMV-associated chains were confirmed in vitro as CMV antigen-specific. In an earlier analysis, in some 600 donors, most V segments appeared productive either ~87% or ~30% of the time. A later analysis reportedly found that, within productive TCRs, an Asian-associated ancestry cluster had fewer N-insertions than the mean observed across the approximately 700 donors.

The receptor was derived from a man aged 30 to 39 in good health and CMV-seropositive. The chain is built from TRBV5-1 and TRBJ2-2, with 11 bases lining up with TRBD2. The source material was PBMCs. CDR3 residues: CASSWVTSGDYSGELFF. The CDR3 bases are TGCGCCAGCAGCTGGGTGACTAGCGGGGACTACAGCGGGGAGCTGTTTTTT.